This TCR beta chain comes out of a study of regulatory T cells in long-lasting Graves disease listed by TCRdb under 2021. Some background on the complete study: Persistent Graves' disease meant more than 5 years of antithyroid drug treatment with TSH receptor autoantibodies that stayed positive. Antithyroid drugs had been taken for ten to twelve years on average by persistent Graves' disease patients in the clinical cohort. The study was registered as a clinical trial and conducted in China. Peripheral blood TCR sequencing and RNA sequencing compared persistent Graves' disease patients with newly diagnosed Graves' disease patients. A total of 33 samples underwent TCR sequencing, from 13 patients with persistent Graves' disease and approximately 20 patients with newly diagnosed Graves' disease.

The CDR3, cysteine through phenylalanine, is 13 amino acids long. The CDR3 DNA has 39 bases and is translated from base 1. From a lookup of the germline V gene, CDR1 and CDR2 are MNHNS and SASEGT. The junction carries 17 bases between V and J, which are trimmed by 10 bases and 5 bases respectively. General conclusions and limits of the study: Preferential use of TRBV28, TRBJ1-2 and TRBJ2-5 was observed in persistent disease, whereas TRBV20-1 and TRBJ2-1 were favored in newly diagnosed disease. Compared with newly diagnosed patients, patients with persistent Graves' disease had lower TCR Shannon entropy and fewer highly expanded clones, which suggests clonal expansion. Sequencing and analysis were limited to the TCR beta chain. Peripheral blood alone was examined, since thyroid tissue, which constituted the primary lesion, could not be accessed. The small sample size was acknowledged by the authors as a limitation that may reduce accuracy. Patients with persistent disease shared more public clonotypes (about 2,900) than newly diagnosed patients did (approximately 1,000).

Sample time point, as interpreted from the label and publication: persistent/refractory GD, antithyroid drugs over 5 years with positive TRAb. RNA was extracted from PBMCs in TRIzol for both TCR sequencing and RNA sequencing. The diagnosis of Graves' disease followed American Thyroid Association guidelines. Recruitment of patients was carried out at an endocrinology department in Xi'an, China. From each patient, approximately 10 milliliters of peripheral blood was collected into an EDTA anticoagulant tube. Ficoll Paque Plus density gradient separation was used to isolate PBMCs, and no further T cell sorting was performed. RNA quality was checked with an Agilent 2100 Bioanalyzer and agarose gel, and concentration with a NanoDrop 2000. Libraries were made using multiplex PCR. Sequencing instrument: Illumina HiSeq 4000. To build TCR beta libraries, CDR3 regions were amplified by Arm-PCR using iRepertoire HTBI primers. PCR products were gel purified before sequencing. The study's processing was this. Gene usage analysis of CDR3 amino acid clonotypes used the 62 TRBV and around 13 TRBJ segments found across samples. COPE and FqMerger were used to merge the filtered high-quality paired reads into contigs. BLAST was used to align contigs to the IMGT TRBV, TRBD and TRBJ reference genes, and CDR3 was defined following IMGT. Any clonotype with a frequency above 0.1% was counted as a highly expanded clone. Shannon entropy was used to measure repertoire diversity, and the Gini coefficient was used to measure V-J evenness. Public clonotypes were defined as clonotypes shared by more than one individual. TCRdb reprocessing: public reads trimmed at Q25 with fastp, clones called with MiXCR, in-frame beta chains kept. Records with the same CDR3 protein are collapsed into one entry carrying the most frequent genes and DNA. TCRdb, not the authors, supplied the V and J calls. The sample contains under 450,000 distinct CDR3 sequences, around 22% of them found a single time. Roughly 28% of the sample rests with the top ten.

This clonotype was detected ten times or more. The specificity of this receptor is unknown. Per-nucleotide qualities are absent, and no much larger clonotype sits a single base away. The sequenced sample was peripheral blood mononuclear cells (PBMCs), obtained when the disease was refractory, from a patient treated with antithyroid drugs. In this chain, TRBV6-1 is recombined with TRBJ1-2, with no confident D gene call. The receptor's source is a female donor with Graves disease. CDR3 region: CAIHDGWGYGYTF. The nucleotides read TGTGCCATCCACGATGGGTGGGGTTATGGCTACACCTTC.